A selection of T cell receptor beta chains follows, all from one sample in a study of blood T cell repertoires in COVID-19. The assay was immunoSEQ multiplex PCR, and TCRdb's table has in-frame clones only and misses some. The data contain approximately 150,000 clones, roughly nine tenths of them singletons. Sequenced: peripheral blood. These receptors all stem from a human donor in a cohort sampled during active COVID-19. CDR3s include the opening cysteine and the closing phenylalanine or tryptophan. A D gene is named only where the DNA matches it firmly. Rows may omit the clone size; those that give it use once, few, many or a size class.

.	.	TRBJ2-2	TRBV15	CATSNRYRSDGELFF	TGTGCCACCAGCAACAGGTATCGGTCCGACGGGGAGCTGTTTTTT
.	.	TRBJ2-1	TRBV5-1	CASSLVVGGTAYNEQFF	TGCGCCAGCAGCTTGGTAGTTGGTGGGACTGCCTACAATGAGCAGTTCTTC
.	.	TRBJ2-7	TRBV9	CASTRDTDSYEQYF	TGTGCCAGCACCAGGGACACGGACTCCTACGAGCAGTACTTC
.	.	TRBJ2-5	TRBV2	CASSLEEAETQYF	TGTGCCAGCAGCCTCGAGGAGGCAGAGACCCAGTACTTC
.	.	TRBJ1-1	TRBV5-6	CASMGEGDTEAFF	TGTGCCAGCATGGGAGAGGGGGACACTGAAGCTTTCTTT
.	.	TRBJ2-1	TRBV7-9	CASSPSLAFAPNEQFF	TGTGCCAGCAGCCCCAGTCTAGCGTTCGCCCCCAATGAGCAGTTCTTC
.	once	TRBJ2-5	TRBV5-1	CASSLGTAQETQYF	TGCGCCAGCAGCTTGGGGACAGCGCAAGAGACCCAGTACTTC
TRBD2	.	TRBJ2-5	TRBV2	CASSGLAGRETQYF	TGTGCCAGCAGTGGACTAGCGGGTCGGGAGACCCAGTACTTC
.	.	TRBJ2-7	TRBV11-2	CASSPRTSTYEQYF	TGTGCCAGCAGCCCCCGGACAAGTACCTACGAGCAGTACTTC
TRBD2	.	TRBJ2-3	TRBV19	CASTFSGASTDTQYF	TGTGCCAGTACCTTTAGCGGGGCTAGCACAGATACGCAGTATTTT
.	.	TRBJ2-5	TRBV19	CASSIGGAEFETQYF	TGTGCCAGTAGTATTGGGGGGGCCGAATTTGAGACCCAGTACTTC
TRBD2	.	TRBJ2-3	TRBV4-1	CASSQDGELAGGYDTQYF	TGCGCCAGCAGCCAAGATGGGGAGCTAGCGGGGGGTTATGATACGCAGTATTTT
.	once	TRBJ2-1	TRBV21-1	CASSAMGSGGALNEQFF	TGTGCCAGCAGCGCAATGGGTAGCGGGGGGGCCCTAAATGAGCAGTTCTTC
.	few	TRBJ1-1	TRBV2	CASSEQGNTEAFF	TGTGCCAGCAGTGAACAGGGGAACACTGAAGCTTTCTTT
.	.	TRBJ2-3	TRBV2	CASSELQPPTDTQYF	TGTGCCAGCAGTGAATTACAGCCCCCCACAGATACGCAGTATTTT
TRBD1	.	TRBJ2-1	TRBV7-9	CASSTMTGAGFF	TGTGCCAGCAGCACTATGACAGGGGCTGGGTTCTTC
TRBD2	.	TRBJ2-1	TRBV5-1	CASSSLAGSSYNEQFF	TGCGCCAGCAGCTCATTAGCGGGGAGCTCCTACAATGAGCAGTTCTTC
.	.	TRBJ2-3	TRBV5-4	CASTFAGLDTQYF	TGTGCCAGCACCTTCGCGGGGCTTGATACGCAGTATTTT
.	.	TRBJ1-1	TRBV5-6	CASSLWPGNTEAFF	TGTGCCAGCAGCTTGTGGCCGGGGAACACTGAAGCTTTCTTT
TRBD1	.	TRBJ1-5	TRBV9	CASSGQGSNQPQHF	TGTGCCAGCAGTGGACAGGGGAGCAATCAGCCCCAGCATTTT
.	.	TRBJ2-7	TRBV11-2	CASSSGSRTEVDYEQYF	TGTGCCAGCAGCTCGGGGTCGAGGACAGAGGTAGATTACGAGCAGTACTTC
.	.	TRBJ1-2	TRBV2	CASSRRKGDGYTF	TGTGCCAGCAGTCGACGTAAAGGGGATGGCTACACCTTC
.	once	TRBJ2-7	TRBV6-5	CASSYARSEQYF	TGTGCCAGCAGTTACGCCAGATCCGAGCAGTACTTC
.	.	TRBJ2-7	TRBV2	CASLTIYEQYF	TGTGCCAGCCTGACAATCTACGAGCAGTACTTC
TRBD2	.	TRBJ2-1	TRBV5-4	CASSLPRGDDEQFF	TGTGCCAGCAGCTTGCCCCGGGGGGACGATGAGCAGTTCTTC
.	.	TRBJ2-3	TRBV18	CASSPPAGPSTDTQYF	TGTGCCAGCTCACCACCGGCAGGGCCTAGCACAGATACGCAGTATTTT
.	.	TRBJ1-6	TRBV3-1/TRBV3-2	CASSQVLSSYNSPLHF	TGTGCCAGCAGCCAAGTCCTGAGCTCCTATAATTCACCCCTCCACTTT
TRBD1	.	TRBJ2-7	TRBV19	CASSIDRGTYEQYF	TGTGCCAGTAGTATCGACAGGGGGACCTACGAGCAGTACTTC
TRBD2	once	TRBJ2-1	TRBV9	CASSVGGLGISGEQFF	TGTGCCAGCAGCGTAGGGGGACTAGGGATCTCCGGTGAGCAGTTCTTC
.	.	TRBJ2-1	TRBV19	CASSIGRGSYNEQFF	TGTGCCAGTAGTATCGGTAGGGGATCCTACAATGAGCAGTTCTTC
.	.	TRBJ1-1	TRBV4-3	CASSQDGLMNTEAFF	TGCGCCAGCAGCCAAGATGGACTTATGAACACTGAAGCTTTCTTT
.	.	TRBJ2-1	TRBV15	CATSRDPGGHNEQFF	TGTGCCACCAGCAGAGATCCGGGGGGCCACAATGAGCAGTTCTTC
TRBD2	.	TRBJ2-5	TRBV27	CASSLLRGGAQETQYF	TGTGCCAGCAGTTTACTACGCGGGGGGGCCCAAGAGACCCAGTACTTC
.	.	TRBJ1-2	TRBV11-2	CASSLEGIGSGYTF	TGTGCCAGCAGCTTAGAGGGAATTGGGAGTGGCTACACCTTC
.	.	TRBJ2-1	TRBV12-3/TRBV12-4	CASSPQGGLEQFF	TGTGCCAGCAGTCCACAAGGGGGTCTGGAGCAGTTCTTC
.	.	TRBJ2-1	TRBV7-6	CASSLSGQRYNEQFF	TGTGCCAGCAGCTTAAGTGGACAGAGGTACAATGAGCAGTTCTTC
.	.	TRBJ2-3	TRBV9	CASSVGGSTDTQYF	TGTGCCAGCAGCGTTGGGGGCAGCACAGATACGCAGTATTTT
TRBD2	.	TRBJ2-2	TRBV11-2	CASSTGLAGGPWAGELFF	TGTGCCAGCAGCACGGGACTAGCGGGGGGGCCATGGGCCGGGGAGCTGTTTTTT
.	.	TRBJ1-1	TRBV27	CASSSRVETEAFF	TGTGCCAGCAGTTCGAGGGTAGAGACTGAAGCTTTCTTT
.	.	TRBJ2-1	TRBV9	CASSAQLRATYNEQFF	TGTGCCAGCAGCGCCCAACTACGAGCCACTTACAATGAGCAGTTCTTC
.	.	TRBJ2-5	TRBV5-1	CASSLAPGQETQYF	TGCGCCAGCAGCTTGGCTCCGGGCCAAGAGACCCAGTACTTC
TRBD1	.	TRBJ1-3	TRBV7-2	CASSPRTGTGNTIYF	TGTGCCAGCAGCCCAAGGACAGGGACTGGAAACACCATATATTTT
.	.	TRBJ2-3	TRBV7-9	CASSSSSRGSDTQYF	TGTGCCAGCAGCTCCTCGTCCCGGGGATCAGATACGCAGTATTTT
TRBD1	few	TRBJ1-5	TRBV5-1	CASRQGTDNQPQHF	TGCGCCAGCAGACAAGGGACAGACAATCAGCCCCAGCATTTT
.	.	TRBJ1-2	TRBV19	CASSAYSGPNYGYTF	TGTGCCAGTAGTGCCTACAGTGGCCCCAACTATGGCTACACCTTC
TRBD1	.	TRBJ1-2	TRBV11-2	CASSPGPGQGMGYTF	TGTGCCAGCAGCCCAGGACCGGGACAGGGGATGGGCTACACCTTC
.	.	TRBJ2-7	TRBV29-1	CSAASGGSEQYF	TGCAGCGCCGCATCTGGGGGGAGCGAGCAGTACTTC
.	.	TRBJ1-2	TRBV9	CASSVVPGHTNYGYTF	TGTGCCAGCAGCGTAGTACCGGGACACACTAACTATGGCTACACCTTC
.	.	TRBJ2-1	TRBV7-3	CASSLEGPSHEQFF	TGTGCCAGCAGCTTAGAGGGCCCTAGCCATGAGCAGTTCTTC
TRBD2	.	TRBJ2-3	TRBV7-2	CASRSSSGVTDTQYF	TGTGCCAGCAGGTCGTCTAGCGGGGTCACAGATACGCAGTATTTT
TRBD1	.	TRBJ1-5	TRBV3-1/TRBV3-2	CASSPTGVGNQPQHF	TGTGCCAGCAGCCCAACAGGGGTAGGCAATCAGCCCCAGCATTTT
.	.	TRBJ1-1	TRBV9	CASSVAGMSTEAFF	TGTGCCAGCAGCGTCGCGGGGATGAGCACTGAAGCTTTCTTT
TRBD1	.	TRBJ1-1	TRBV18	CASSLNRQGGSTEAFF	TGTGCCAGCTCACTGAACCGACAGGGCGGTAGCACTGAAGCTTTCTTT
TRBD1	.	TRBJ2-5	TRBV9	CASSALPGTVQETQYF	TGTGCCAGCAGCGCCTTACCCGGGACAGTCCAAGAGACCCAGTACTTC
.	.	TRBJ1-2	TRBV19	CASSTGHSNYGYTF	TGTGCCAGTAGTACGGGACACTCTAACTATGGCTACACCTTC
.	.	TRBJ2-7	TRBV19	CASRETGSSYEQYF	TGTGCCAGTAGGGAGACGGGAAGCTCCTACGAGCAGTACTTC
TRBD1	.	TRBJ1-4	TRBV4-1	CASSQVRGQLNEKLFF	TGCGCCAGCAGCCAAGTCCGGGGACAGCTTAATGAAAAACTGTTTTTT
TRBD1	.	TRBJ2-5	TRBV27	CASSRTGEVETQYF	TGTGCCAGCAGTCGGACAGGGGAGGTAGAGACCCAGTACTTC
.	once	TRBJ2-2	TRBV14	CASSQGRGQYGGELFF	TGTGCCAGCAGCCAAGGAAGAGGACAGTACGGCGGGGAGCTGTTTTTT
TRBD1	.	TRBJ1-6	TRBV30	CAWSRDRPNNSPLHF	TGTGCCTGGAGTCGGGACAGGCCAAACAATTCACCCCTCCACTTT